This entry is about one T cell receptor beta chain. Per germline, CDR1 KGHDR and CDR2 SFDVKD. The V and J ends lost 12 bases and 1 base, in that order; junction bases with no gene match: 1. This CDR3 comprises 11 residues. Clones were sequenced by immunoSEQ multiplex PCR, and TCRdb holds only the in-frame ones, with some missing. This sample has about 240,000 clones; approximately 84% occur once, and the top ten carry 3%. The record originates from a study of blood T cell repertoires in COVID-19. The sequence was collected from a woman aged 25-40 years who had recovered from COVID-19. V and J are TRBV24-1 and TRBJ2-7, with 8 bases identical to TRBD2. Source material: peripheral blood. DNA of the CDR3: TGTGCCGGGACTAGGTCCTACGAGCAGTACTTC. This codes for CAGTRSYEQYF.